This TCR beta chain was documented in a study of T cell responses to AZD1222 COVID-19 vaccine. Trimming removed 5 bases from V and 1 base from J; junction bases left unmatched: 5. This CDR3 spans 17 amino acids. Germline assignment: CDR1 SGHVS and CDR2 FNYEAQ. Second doses were pooled across both intervals (about 4 or about 12 weeks). Whole-study results and caveats: Increased Spike-specific TCR breadth and depth were observed after two AZD1222 doses.

About this clone: Its antigen is currently unknown.

Data came from immunoSEQ multiplex PCR; TCRdb stores just in-frame clones and leaves some out. In the table there are around 100,000 clones, around 88% of which are singletons. The specimen comprised peripheral blood, sampled 28 days after the second AZD1222 dose. This clonotype originated in an adult who received the AZD1222 COVID-19 vaccine. This chain links TRBV7-6 with TRBJ2-2, with 12 bases matching TRBD2. CDR3 protein: CASSQASGGVNTGELFF. The CDR3 DNA reads TGTGCCAGCAGCCAGGCTAGCGGGGGGGTGAACACCGGGGAGCTGTTTTTT.